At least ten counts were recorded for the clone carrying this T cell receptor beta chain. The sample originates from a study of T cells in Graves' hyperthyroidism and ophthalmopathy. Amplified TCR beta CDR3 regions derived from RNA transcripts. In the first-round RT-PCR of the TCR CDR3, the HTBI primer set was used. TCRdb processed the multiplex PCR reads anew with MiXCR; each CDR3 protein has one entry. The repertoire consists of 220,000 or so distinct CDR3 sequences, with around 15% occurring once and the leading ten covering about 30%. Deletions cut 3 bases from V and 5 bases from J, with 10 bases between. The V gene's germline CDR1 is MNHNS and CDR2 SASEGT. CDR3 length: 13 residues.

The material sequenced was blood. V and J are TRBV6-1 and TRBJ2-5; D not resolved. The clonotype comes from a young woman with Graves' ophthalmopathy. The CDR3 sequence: CASSDADGETQYF. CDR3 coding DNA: TGTGCCAGCAGTGACGCCGACGGGGAGACCCAGTACTTC.